This T cell receptor beta chain was obtained from a study of shared clonotypes between healthy human individuals. Study results and caveats: In the sorted subsets, rarefaction showed sequencing was incomplete despite large depth.

A remark on this clone: The antigen is undetermined.

CDR1 and CDR2 (germline): SGHDT, YYEEEE. The CDR3 contains 13 residues. The method was immunoSEQ multiplex PCR; TCRdb's version includes in-frame clones alone and lacks a portion of them. The sample carries 150,000 to 200,000 clones, over 85% recorded once. Sequencing input: naive CD4+ T cells sorted from blood. This sample's subset: CD45RA+ positively selected. This rearrangement joins TRBV5-6 to TRBJ2-5; either TRBD1 or TRBD2 may fit D (6 bases each). The DNA end favors TRBJ2-7, so the J call may be wrong. The TCR was taken from a woman in her 30s in good health. The CDR3 DNA reads as TGTGCCAGCAGCTTCGGAGGGGGCTACGAGCAGTACTTC. This translates into CASSFGGGYEQYF.